This TCR beta chain is from a study of T cells in Graves' hyperthyroidism and ophthalmopathy. The hyperthyroidism was newly diagnosed and had lasted under 2 months; the patients were aged 18 to 65. Out of less than 12 ml of fresh peripheral blood came the PBMCs. This clonotype was detected ten times or more. What it binds is not known. Germline lookup yields CDR1 SQVTM and CDR2 ANQGSEA. The CDR3 has 12 amino acids. V was pared by 6 bases and J by 5 bases, with 13 bases between. Points from the study as a whole: The majority of expanded thyroid clonotypes above 0.001 also appeared in blood.

There were TCR beta CDR3 regions amplified from RNA transcripts. In the first-round RT-PCR of the TCR CDR3, the HTBI primer set was used. Via MiXCR, TCRdb re-called the multiplex PCR reads, giving one row per CDR3 protein. The repertoire holds hundreds of thousands of distinct CDR3 sequences, with 35% to 40% as singletons. The chain is built from TRBV29-1 and TRBJ2-5, with D perhaps matching TRBD1 (5 bases). The receptor's source is a man aged 18 to 29 with Graves' hyperthyroidism. Specimen: blood. The CDR3 sequence is CSVDNSEETQYF. The CDR3 DNA follows: TGCAGCGTGGACAATTCAGAGGAGACCCAGTACTTC.